Listed below are T cell receptor beta chains from one sample, sequenced in a study of blood T cell repertoires in COVID-19. Sequenced by immunoSEQ multiplex PCR; TCRdb stores in-frame clones only, minus some. Found here are some 180,000 clones, approximately 91% of them singletons; the top ten hold around 5%. The sample comprised peripheral blood. The receptors were sampled from a young man with COVID-19, enrolled during active disease. The CDR3 runs from the conserved cysteine through the conserved F or W. D genes are given only for firm matches. Part of the rows lack a size; the others show once, few, many or a class for expanded clones.

CDR3 | DNA | J | V | D | size | length
CASSEKGLYGYTF | TGTGCCAGCAGTGAAAAGGGGCTCTATGGCTACACCTTC | TRBJ1-2 | TRBV6-4 | NA | NA | 13
CAISESQVGHPTDTQYF | TGTGCCATCAGTGAGTCGCAGGTTGGACACCCCACAGATACGCAGTATTTT | TRBJ2-3 | TRBV10-3 | NA | NA | 17
CASKTTSGGTYEQYF | TGTGCCAGCAAGACTACTAGCGGGGGAACCTACGAGCAGTACTTC | TRBJ2-7 | TRBV7-2 | TRBD2 | NA | 15
CASSRPTGGDSPLHF | TGTGCCAGCAGCAGACCGACAGGGGGAGACTCACCCCTCCACTTT | TRBJ1-6 | TRBV6-5 | TRBD1 | NA | 15
CASSRSPTGLNGYTF | TGTGCCAGCAGCCGATCACCGACAGGGTTGAATGGCTACACCTTC | TRBJ1-2 | TRBV7-8 | TRBD1 | NA | 15
CASKTGGTGELFF | TGTGCCAGCAAAACAGGGGGCACCGGGGAGCTGTTTTTT | TRBJ2-2 | TRBV12-3/TRBV12-4 | TRBD1 | NA | 13
CSVEGRAPRSSYNEQFF | TGCAGCGTTGAGGGCAGGGCTCCTAGGAGCTCCTACAATGAGCAGTTCTTC | TRBJ2-1 | TRBV29-1 | NA | NA | 17
CASSSISGQETQYF | TGCGCCAGCAGCTCCATTAGCGGCCAAGAGACCCAGTACTTC | TRBJ2-5 | TRBV5-1 | NA | NA | 14
CASSLAIAGRFTDTQYF | TGCGCCAGCAGCTTGGCCATAGCGGGACGATTCACAGATACGCAGTATTTT | TRBJ2-3 | TRBV5-1 | TRBD2 | NA | 17
CASSSTGGIAGELFF | TGTGCCAGCTCAAGTACAGGGGGTATCGCCGGGGAGCTGTTTTTT | TRBJ2-2 | TRBV18 | TRBD1 | NA | 15
CASSLGKLEAFF | TGTGCCAGCAGCCTCGGGAAACTTGAAGCTTTCTTT | TRBJ1-1 | TRBV6-2/TRBV6-3 | NA | NA | 12
CASRARTTSYEQYF | TGTGCCTCAAGGGCACGGACAACATCCTACGAGCAGTACTTC | TRBJ2-7 | TRBV6-5 | NA | NA | 14
CASSLRGQGARGYTF | TGTGCCAGCAGCTTAAGAGGTCAGGGGGCTCGCGGCTACACCTTC | TRBJ1-2 | TRBV7-2 | TRBD1 | few | 15
CASPMNTEAFF | TGTGCCAGCCCCATGAACACTGAAGCTTTCTTT | TRBJ1-1 | TRBV6-5 | NA | NA | 11
CASSLAGGGEDQPQHF | TGTGCCAGCAGCTTGGCAGGGGGCGGGGAGGATCAGCCCCAGCATTTT | TRBJ1-5 | TRBV5-6 | TRBD1 | NA | 16
CASSLRGGAVF | TGTGCCAGCAGCTTACGGGGGGGAGCTGTTTTT | TRBJ2-2 | TRBV21-1 | NA | once | 11
CAIRGTSNEQFF | TGTGCCATCAGGGGGACTTCGAATGAGCAGTTCTTC | TRBJ2-1 | TRBV10-3 | NA | NA | 12
CASSLSRGRGEETQYF | TGTGCCAGCAGTTTAAGTCGTGGCAGGGGAGAAGAGACCCAGTACTTC | TRBJ2-5 | TRBV28 | NA | NA | 16
CASSPRDRSAGEQYF | TGTGCCAGCAGTCCGCGGGACAGGTCAGCAGGCGAGCAGTACTTC | TRBJ2-7 | TRBV27 | TRBD1 | NA | 15
CASSLSSTGGYGYTF | TGTGCCAGCAGCTTATCCTCGACAGGGGGCTATGGCTACACCTTC | TRBJ1-2 | TRBV7-8 | TRBD1 | NA | 15
CASSLEGNLNEKLFF | TGTGCCAGCAGCCTGGAGGGAAACTTAAATGAAAAACTGTTTTTT | TRBJ1-4 | TRBV9 | NA | NA | 15
CAWSGKKVGTPLRAGQYF | TGTGCCTGGAGTGGGAAGAAGGTCGGGACTCCTCTCCGGGCAGGGCAGTACTTC | TRBJ2-7 | TRBV30 | NA | few | 18
CAWSPIASYGGTEAFF | TGTGCCTGGAGTCCGATAGCATCCTACGGGGGCACTGAAGCTTTCTTT | TRBJ1-1 | TRBV30 | NA | NA | 16
CASSLAGRVFQNEQFF | TGCGCCAGCAGCTTGGCCGGCAGGGTGTTTCAAAATGAGCAGTTCTTC | TRBJ2-1 | TRBV5-1 | NA | once | 16
CASSLGEFQFF | TGTGCCAGCAGCTTAGGGGAGTTTCAGTTCTTC | TRBJ2-1 | TRBV7-2 | NA | NA | 11
CASSPGTPVPGTQYF | TGTGCCAGCAGCCCCGGGACACCCGTACCGGGGACCCAGTACTTC | TRBJ2-5 | TRBV5-6 | NA | NA | 15
CASSQDGLAGGSGELFF | TGTGCCAGCAGCCAAGATGGGCTAGCGGGAGGATCCGGGGAGCTGTTTTTT | TRBJ2-2 | TRBV4-2 | TRBD2 | NA | 17
CASSPIQAQGADTQYF | TGTGCCAGCTCACCAATACAGGCCCAGGGGGCAGATACGCAGTATTTT | TRBJ2-3 | TRBV18 | TRBD1 | NA | 16
CASSVRGLGDTQYF | TGCGCCAGCAGTGTCCGGGGATTGGGGGATACGCAGTATTTT | TRBJ2-3 | TRBV10-2 | NA | NA | 14
CASSVGTSITGELFF | TGTGCCAGCAGCGTAGGGACTAGTATCACCGGGGAGCTGTTTTTT | TRBJ2-2 | TRBV9 | TRBD2 | NA | 15